These 9 T cell receptor beta chains were sequenced from one sample in a study of vaccination and CD4 T cells after COVID-19. CD4+ T cells that had been cultured provided DNA sequenced with the Oncomine TCR Beta short-read assay. TCRdb reprocessed the PCR reads via MiXCR and lists one record per CDR3 protein. The sample yields about 12,000 distinct CDR3 sequences, about 45% seen once. Treatment of the sample: roughly 11-day PBMC culture with coronavirus spike peptide pools or control peptides (ViraFEST assay). Their recognized antigens are unknown. Sequenced sample: CD4+ T cells from blood, cultured in vitro. The receptors shown here come from a human donor who had recovered from COVID-19.

The chain is built from TRBV5-6 and TRBJ1-5; D not resolved. Germline lookup yields CDR1 SGHDT and CDR2 YYEEEE. The CDR3 loop spans 16 amino acids. The ends were cut back, 0 bases at V and 3 bases at J, with 13 bases in the middle. The DNA for the CDR3 is TGTGCCAGCAGCTTGGTGGCAGGTCGTTACAATCAGCCCCAGCATTTT. Translation gives CASSLVAGRYNQPQHF.

The chain combines TRBV20-1 with TRBJ1-5; D remains ambiguous. The CDR3 loop spans 13 amino acids. Germline CDR1 DFQATT, CDR2 SNEGSKA (reference sequence). V shed 3 bases and J shed 9 bases, with 15 bases lying between them. Here the CDR3 DNA reads TGCAGTGCTAGGGTGTCGCCGGGCGGGCCCCAGCATTTT. Translating gives CSARVSPGGPQHF.

This chain connects TRBV15 to TRBJ1-1; perhaps TRBD1 as D (5 bases). The CDR3 has 15 residues. The V end was cut by 2 bases, the J end by 4 bases, with 14 bases between. Per the germline V gene, CDR1 is LNHNV and CDR2 is YYDKDF (reference sequence). Here the CDR3 DNA reads TGTGCCACCAGCAGACCCTCGGGCGGGGGCACTGAAGCTTTCTTT. Translation: CATSRPSGGGTEAFF. Based on the CDR3 plus reference TRBV15 and TRBJ1-1, the full variable domain is DAMVIQNPRYQVTQFGKPVTLSCSQTLNHNVMYWYQQKSSQAPKLLFHYYDKDFNNEADTPDNFQSRRPNTSFCFLDIRSPGLGDTAMYLCATSRPSGGGTEAFFGQGTRLTVV.

This clonotype was counted only a few times. The chain combines TRBV7-3 with TRBJ2-3; the D is unclear. The CDR3 contains 13 residues. V lost 2 bases to trimming and J lost 0 bases, with 3 bases between them. From germline, CDR1 is SGHTA and CDR2 FQGTGA. CDR3 bases: TGTGCCAGCAGCTTATCCAGCACAGATACGCAGTATTTT. Translated, it gives CASSLSSTDTQYF. Variable domain in full (rest from reference TRBV7-3 and TRBJ2-3): GAGVSQTPSNKVTEKGKYVELRCDPISGHTALYWYRQSLGQGPEFLIYFQGTGAADDSGLPNDRFFAVRPEGSVSTLKIQRTERGDSAVYLCASSLSSTDTQYFGPGTRLTVL.

The rearrangement links TRBV19 to TRBJ2-1, with 9 bases fitting TRBD2. The J segment lost 2 bases and the V segment lost 10 bases, leaving 6 bases of the junction unmatched. The length of the CDR3 is 14 residues. CDR1 and CDR2 from the germline V gene are LNHDA and SQIVND (reference sequence). CDR3 protein: CATTASGTYNEQFF. As DNA, the CDR3 is TGTGCCACCACTGCTAGCGGGACCTACAATGAGCAGTTCTTC. The full variable domain, its missing parts supplied by reference TRBV19 and TRBJ2-1, is DGGITQSPKYLFRKEGQNVTLSCEQNLNHDAMYWYRQDPGQGLRLIYYSQIVNDFQKGDIAEGYSVSREKKESFPLTVTSAQKNPTAFYLCATTASGTYNEQFFGPGTRLTVL.

This clonotype has a handful of counts. The chain combines TRBV6-4 with TRBJ2-1; 8 bases are a match to TRBD2. The CDR3 runs to 15 residues. The V gene's germline CDR1 is MRHNA and CDR2 SNTAGT. The J segment lost 8 bases and the V segment lost 0 bases, leaving 6 bases of the junction unmatched. This chain's CDR3 is CASSDSAGGMDEQFF. DNA of the CDR3: TGTGCCAGCAGTGACTCGGCGGGAGGTATGGATGAGCAGTTCTTC.

The rearrangement joins TRBV7-8 to TRBJ1-5; D call uncertain. Germline V gene sequence: CDR1 SGHVS, CDR2 FQNEAQ. This CDR3 contains 15 residues. Trimming pared 1 base from V and 0 bases from J, leaving 7 bases between. The chain's CDR3 is CASSLGRISNQPQHF. CDR3 nucleotides: TGTGCCAGCAGCTTAGGGAGAATTAGCAATCAGCCCCAGCATTTT.

This clonotype turned up a few times. This chain links TRBV5-1 with TRBJ1-3; D unresolved. Germline assignment: CDR1 SGHRS and CDR2 YFSETQ. With 0 bases removed from V and 0 bases from J, the gap between germline ends came to 4 bases. The CDR3 is made up of 14 amino acids. The CDR3 sequence is CASSLGGSGNTIYF. Written as DNA, the CDR3 is TGCGCCAGCAGCTTGGGGGGCTCTGGAAACACCATATATTTT.

This rearrangement joins TRBV20-1 to TRBJ2-7; D is perhaps TRBD2 (6 bases). V lost 5 bases and J lost 0, with 11 bases in between. CDR1 DFQATT and CDR2 SNEGSKA come from the germline V gene (reference sequence). The length of the CDR3 is 13 residues. The CDR3 reads CSAPRGNSYEQYF. CDR3 DNA sequence: TGCAGTGCTCCGCGGGGAAACTCCTACGAGCAGTACTTC.